The clone carrying this TCR beta chain was detected a few times. Germline CDR1 SGHRS, CDR2 YFSETQ. This CDR3 is built from 15 residues. With V trimmed by 4 bases and J by 6 bases, 8 bases remained unmatched. These data originate in a study of blood T cell repertoires in COVID-19. Original handling: Reference gene primer amplification in the assay estimated nucleated cell counts. Assay used: immunoSEQ multiplex PCR; TCRdb lists only in-frame clones, some missing. For V, J and clone size, that table is used; D and trimming come from the DNA. The sample lists hundreds of thousands of clones, more than 75% seen once, with around 3.3% in the top ten.

The source material was peripheral blood. This chain joins TRBV5-1 and TRBJ1-2; TRBD1 aligns across 11 bases. This TCR derives from a woman younger than 35 who had recovered from COVID-19. CDR3 in amino acids: CASSPDRGRVNGYTF. The CDR3 region has the DNA TGCGCCAGCAGCCCGGACAGGGGGCGCGTGAATGGCTACACCTTC.